This TCR beta chain was captured in a study of blood T cell repertoires in COVID-19. Original analysis: Researchers report that nucleated cell counts were estimated from reference gene primer amplification. This table comes from immunoSEQ multiplex PCR, and its TCRdb copy is limited to in-frame clones, with some not included. For V, J and clone size, that table is used; D and trimming come from the DNA. The repertoire holds 140,000 or so clones, with 75% to 90% as singletons. The CDR3 extends over 18 amino acids. Germline CDR1 is MGHRA and CDR2 is YSYEKL. Between the trimmed V and J ends, which lost 0 bases and 1 base, there was a span of 18 bases.

The chain employs TRBV4-1 and TRBJ1-1, with D tentatively TRBD1 (6 bases). The TCR originated in a woman aged 45-65 years with acute or convalescent COVID-19. The sample comprised peripheral blood. The CDR3 sequence: CASSQEGGLTGTNTEAFF. CDR3 in DNA: TGCGCCAGCAGCCAAGAGGGTGGGCTTACAGGGACGAACACTGAAGCTTTCTTT.